The rows below give T cell receptor beta chains drawn from one sample of a study of shared clonotypes between healthy human individuals. The table came from immunoSEQ multiplex PCR; TCRdb's copy has only in-frame clones and leaves some out. The sample yields 1.4 million or so clones, 97% to 99% seen once. Sequencing was done on a sample of naive CD4+ T cells sorted from blood. Receptor source: a man aged 30 to 39 in good health. CDR3s include the opening cysteine and the closing phenylalanine or tryptophan. A D gene is named only where the DNA matches it firmly. Expanded clones get a size class; other rows say once, few or many, or leave the size out.

V gene,J gene,D gene,clone size,CDR3 DNA,CDR3 protein
TRBV5-4,TRBJ2-5,NA,NA,TGTGCCAGCAGCTTGCGGAGTAAAGAGACCCAGTACTTC,CASSLRSKETQYF
TRBV28,TRBJ1-5,NA,NA,TGTGCCAGCAGTTTATGGAAGAATCAGCCCCAGCATTTT,CASSLWKNQPQHF
TRBV27,TRBJ1-4,NA,NA,TGTGCCAGCAGGGGGCATGCAACTAATGAAAAACTGTTTTTT,CASRGHATNEKLFF
TRBV11-2,TRBJ2-1,TRBD2,NA,TGTGCCAGCAGCTCCCTCGGTAGGCGGGAGCATGAGCAGTTCTTC,CASSSLGRREHEQFF
TRBV5-8,TRBJ1-5,NA,NA,TGTGCCAGCAGCCCTGGACAACATAGCAATCAGCCCCAGCATTTT,CASSPGQHSNQPQHF
TRBV5-1,TRBJ2-1,TRBD2,once,TGCGCCAGCAGAGGACTAGCGGATTACAATGAGCAGTTCTTC,CASRGLADYNEQFF
TRBV6-5,TRBJ1-1,NA,NA,TGTGCCAGCAGTTACAAAAGTAACACTGAAGCTTTCTTT,CASSYKSNTEAFF
TRBV18,TRBJ1-1,TRBD1,NA,TGTGCCAGCTCACCGCTCGACAGGGTCGCTGAAGCTTTCTTT,CASSPLDRVAEAFF
TRBV7-8,TRBJ2-7,NA,once,TGTGCCAGCAGCTTAGGGGACCGGTCCTACGAGCAGTACTTC,CASSLGDRSYEQYF
TRBV10-3,TRBJ2-7,NA,NA,TGTGCCATCAGTGCGCCGACAGTCGTCCCCTACGAGCAGTACTTC,CAISAPTVVPYEQYF
TRBV14,TRBJ2-7,NA,NA,TGTGCCAGCAGCCGGGACCGGGACGAGCAGTACTTC,CASSRDRDEQYF
TRBV9,TRBJ2-1,NA,NA,TGTGCCAGCAGCGCCCACCGATTCTTC,CASSAHRFF
TRBV6-1,TRBJ2-7,NA,NA,TGTGCCAGCGCCGGGGGTAAGCAGTACTTC,CASAGGKQYF
TRBV7-3,TRBJ2-1,TRBD2,NA,TGTGCCAGCAGCTTAAAACTAGCGGGTTACAATGAGCAGTTCTTC,CASSLKLAGYNEQFF
TRBV28,TRBJ1-4,NA,NA,TGTGCCAGCAGCCCTCAGGTTATCGGAAAACTGTTTTTT,CASSPQVIGKLFF
TRBV5-4,TRBJ2-3,NA,NA,TGTGCCAGCAGCTTGTTTGCGGGAAGCACAGATACGCAGTATTTT,CASSLFAGSTDTQYF
TRBV7-9,TRBJ2-1,NA,NA,TGTGCCAGCAGCTTAGCAGACAATGAGCAGTTCTTC,CASSLADNEQFF
TRBV7-9,TRBJ2-1,TRBD2,NA,TGTGCCAGCAGCTTTGAGACTAGCGGGAGCTCCTACAATGAGCAGTTCTTC,CASSFETSGSSYNEQFF
TRBV5-1,TRBJ2-1,TRBD2,NA,TGCGCCAGCAGCTTGGACCCGGGACTAGCGAAGGATGAGCAGTTCTTC,CASSLDPGLAKDEQFF
TRBV5-1,TRBJ2-5,TRBD1,NA,TGCGCCAGCAGCCTCCTCTCCGGACAGGCCGGCCTCGCGACCCAGTACTTC,CASSLLSGQAGLATQYF
TRBV2,TRBJ2-7,NA,NA,TGTGCCAGCAGTGAATATCTGGAGCAGTACTTC,CASSEYLEQYF
TRBV19,TRBJ2-7,TRBD1,NA,TGTGCCAGTAGGGGACAGGCTAGGCAGATCGAGCAGTACTTC,CASRGQARQIEQYF
TRBV9,TRBJ2-3,TRBD2,NA,TGTGCCAGCAGCCTAGCGGGAGGCCGGGGCGGCACAGATACGCAGTATTTT,CASSLAGGRGGTDTQYF
TRBV4-3,TRBJ2-7,NA,NA,TGCGCCAGCAGCCAAGACGTCACCTCCTACGAGCAGTACTTC,CASSQDVTSYEQYF
TRBV5-4,TRBJ2-7,TRBD1,NA,TGTGCCAGCAGCTTGGGGGGACAGGGGTCCCACGAGCAGTACTTC,CASSLGGQGSHEQYF
TRBV18,TRBJ2-7,TRBD1,NA,TGTGCCAGCTCACCGTATCGGGACAGAAATACCTACGAGCAGTACTTC,CASSPYRDRNTYEQYF
TRBV10-3,TRBJ2-7,TRBD2,NA,TGTGCCATCAGTCCTCGGGGGGGTCAATTTTCCTACGAGCAGTACTTC,CAISPRGGQFSYEQYF
TRBV9,TRBJ1-4,NA,NA,TGTGCCAGCAGCGTAAACCCACGGGAAGGGAAGCCGACAAGGGAACTGTTTTTT,CASSVNPREGKPTRELFF
TRBV5-1,TRBJ1-1,NA,NA,TGCGCCAGCAGCTTGGCCCAACCAAACCTTGAAGCTTTCTTT,CASSLAQPNLEAFF
TRBV5-1,TRBJ2-7,NA,NA,TGCGCCAGCAGCTTCTCCGGGACGGTAAAAGAGCAGTACTTC,CASSFSGTVKEQYF
TRBV6-1,TRBJ1-2,TRBD1,NA,TGTGCCAGCAGTGAAGCAAAGGGGGCGTATGGCTACACCTTC,CASSEAKGAYGYTF
TRBV4-1,TRBJ2-2,NA,NA,TGCGCCAGCAGCCAATTACCGGGACTCAACACCGGGGAGCTGTTTTTT,CASSQLPGLNTGELFF
TRBV7-9,TRBJ1-1,TRBD1,NA,TGTGCCAGCAGCTCGCTGACAGGGGAAAACACTGAAGCTTTCTTT,CASSSLTGENTEAFF
TRBV27,TRBJ2-7,NA,NA,TGTGCCAGCAGCCACATTGGATTACACAATTCCTACGAGCAGTACTTC,CASSHIGLHNSYEQYF
TRBV11-3,TRBJ2-7,NA,NA,TGTGCCAGCAGCTTAGATTCCTACGAGCAGTACTTC,CASSLDSYEQYF
TRBV25-1,TRBJ2-3,TRBD1,NA,TGTGCCAGCAGCCAGGGGGCGCGAGATACGCAGTATTTT,CASSQGARDTQYF